The T cell receptor (beta chain) described here comes from a study of T cell repertoires in cytomegalovirus infection. Study-wide context: Signatures in public TCR beta sequences pointed to both CMV infection and matching HLA type.

Using its own MiXCR run on the reads, TCRdb lists one record per CDR3 protein. The sample records 200,000 to 300,000 distinct CDR3 sequences, roughly 15% being singletons. The CDR3 is made up of 12 amino acids. Germline CDR1 and CDR2: MNHNS and SASEGT. V lost 7 bases to trimming and J lost 2 bases, with 6 bases between them. Overall study results and limits: The ex vivo response was dominated by HLA-C-restricted CMV-specific TCR beta clonotypes.

The table lists this clonotype with many counts. Its specificity is not known. The rearrangement links TRBV6-1 to TRBJ2-1; the D is unclear. This TCR came from a human donor in good health (CMV status not recorded). Some clones in this sample may be carry-over from other donors' samples. The sequenced sample was PBMCs. The CDR3: CASKGAYNEQFF. The CDR3 coding sequence is TGTGCCAGCAAAGGCGCCTACAATGAGCAGTTCTTC.